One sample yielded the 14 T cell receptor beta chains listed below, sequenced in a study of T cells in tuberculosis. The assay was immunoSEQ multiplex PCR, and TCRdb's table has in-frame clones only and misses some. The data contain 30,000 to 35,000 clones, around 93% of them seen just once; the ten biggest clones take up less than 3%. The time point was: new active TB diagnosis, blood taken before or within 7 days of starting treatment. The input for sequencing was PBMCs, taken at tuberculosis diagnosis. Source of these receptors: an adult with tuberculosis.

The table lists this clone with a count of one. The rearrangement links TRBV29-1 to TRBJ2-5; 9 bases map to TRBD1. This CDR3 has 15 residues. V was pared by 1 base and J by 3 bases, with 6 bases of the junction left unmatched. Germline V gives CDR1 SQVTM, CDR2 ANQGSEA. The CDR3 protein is CSVEGRRTGEETQYF. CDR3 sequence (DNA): TGCAGCGTTGAAGGGAGACGGACAGGGGAAGAGACCCAGTACTTC. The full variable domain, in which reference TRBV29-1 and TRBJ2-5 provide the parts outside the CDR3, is SAVISQKPSRDICQRGTSLTIQCQVDSQVTMMFWYRQQPGQSLTLIATANQGSEATYESGFVIDKFPISRPNLTFSTLTVSNMSPEDSSIYLCSVEGRRTGEETQYFGPGTRLLVL.

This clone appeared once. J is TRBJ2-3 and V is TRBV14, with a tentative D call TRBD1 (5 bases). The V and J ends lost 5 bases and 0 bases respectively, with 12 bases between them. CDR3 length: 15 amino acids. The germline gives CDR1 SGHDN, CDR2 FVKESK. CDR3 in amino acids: CASSLLGPSTDTQYF. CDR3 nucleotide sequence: TGTGCCAGCAGCTTGCTGGGGCCTAGCACAGATACGCAGTATTTT.

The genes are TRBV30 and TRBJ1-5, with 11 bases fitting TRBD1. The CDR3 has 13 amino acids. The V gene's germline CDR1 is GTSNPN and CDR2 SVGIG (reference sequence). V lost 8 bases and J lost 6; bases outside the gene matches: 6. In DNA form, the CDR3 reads TGTGCCGGGGACAGGGGGGTGGGTCAGCCCCAGCATTTT. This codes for CAGDRGVGQPQHF.

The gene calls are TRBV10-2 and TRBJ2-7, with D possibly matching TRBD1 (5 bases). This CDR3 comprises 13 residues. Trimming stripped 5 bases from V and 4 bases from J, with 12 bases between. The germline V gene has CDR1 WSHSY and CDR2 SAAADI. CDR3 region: CASSKGAEYEQYV. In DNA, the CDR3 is TGCGCCAGCAGTAAAGGGGCAGAGTACGAGCAGTACGTC.

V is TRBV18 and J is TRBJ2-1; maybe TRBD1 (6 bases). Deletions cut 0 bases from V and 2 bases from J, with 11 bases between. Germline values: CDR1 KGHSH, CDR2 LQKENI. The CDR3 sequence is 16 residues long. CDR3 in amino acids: CASSPPNRATYNEQFF. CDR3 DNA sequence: TGTGCCAGCTCACCACCTAACAGGGCTACCTACAATGAGCAGTTCTTC. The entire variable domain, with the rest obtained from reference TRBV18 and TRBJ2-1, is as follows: NAGVMQNPRHLVRRRGQEARLRCSPMKGHSHVYWYRQLPEEGLKFMVYLQKENIIDESGMPKERFSAEFPKEGPSILRIQQVVRGDSAAYFCASSPPNRATYNEQFFGPGTRLTVL.

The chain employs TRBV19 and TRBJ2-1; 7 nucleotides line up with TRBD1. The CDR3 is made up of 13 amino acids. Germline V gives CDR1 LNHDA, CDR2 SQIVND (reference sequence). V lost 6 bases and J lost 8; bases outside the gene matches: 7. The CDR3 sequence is CASSNYRGDEQFF. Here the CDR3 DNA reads TGTGCCAGTAGCAATTACAGGGGCGATGAGCAGTTCTTC.

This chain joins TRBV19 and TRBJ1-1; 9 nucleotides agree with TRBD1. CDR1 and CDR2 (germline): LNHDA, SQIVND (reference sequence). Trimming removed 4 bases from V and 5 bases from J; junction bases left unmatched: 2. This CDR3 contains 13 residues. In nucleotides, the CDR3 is TGTGCCAGTAGTAGGACAGGGGATACTGAAGCTTTCTTT. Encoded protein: CASSRTGDTEAFF.

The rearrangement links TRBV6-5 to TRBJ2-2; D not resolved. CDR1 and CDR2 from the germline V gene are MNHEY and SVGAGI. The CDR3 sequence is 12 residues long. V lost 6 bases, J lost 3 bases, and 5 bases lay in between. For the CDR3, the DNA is TGTGCCAGCAGCCCAGACACCGGGGAGCTGTTTTTT. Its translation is CASSPDTGELFF.

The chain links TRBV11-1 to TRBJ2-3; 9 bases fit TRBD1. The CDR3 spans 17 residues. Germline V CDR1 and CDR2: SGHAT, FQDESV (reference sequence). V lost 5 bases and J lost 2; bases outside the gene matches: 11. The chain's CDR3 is CASSRRTGAEITDTQYF. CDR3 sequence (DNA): TGTGCCAGCAGCCGTAGGACAGGGGCGGAAATCACAGATACGCAGTATTTT.

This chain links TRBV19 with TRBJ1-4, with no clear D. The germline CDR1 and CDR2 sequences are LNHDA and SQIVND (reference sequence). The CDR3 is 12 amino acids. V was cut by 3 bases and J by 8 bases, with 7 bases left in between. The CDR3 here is CASSIAGEKLFF. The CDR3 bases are TGTGCCAGTAGTATCGCTGGCGAAAAACTGTTTTTT.

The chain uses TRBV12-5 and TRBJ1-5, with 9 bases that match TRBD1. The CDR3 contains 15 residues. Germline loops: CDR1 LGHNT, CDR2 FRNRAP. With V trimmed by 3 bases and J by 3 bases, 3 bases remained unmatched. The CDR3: CASGLDRGVNQPQHF. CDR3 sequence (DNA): TGTGCTAGTGGTTTAGACAGGGGGGTCAATCAGCCCCAGCATTTT.

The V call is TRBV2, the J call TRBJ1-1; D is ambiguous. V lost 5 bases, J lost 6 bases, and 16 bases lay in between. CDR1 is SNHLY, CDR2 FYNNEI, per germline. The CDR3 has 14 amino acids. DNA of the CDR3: TGTGCCAGCAGTTATCCAGGTTGGATGGCTGAAGCTTTCTTT. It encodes CASSYPGWMAEAFF.

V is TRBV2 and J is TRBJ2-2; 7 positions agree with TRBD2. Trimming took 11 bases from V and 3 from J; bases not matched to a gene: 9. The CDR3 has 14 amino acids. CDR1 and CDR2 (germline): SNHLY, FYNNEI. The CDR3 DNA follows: TGTGCCCAACGTCAGGCGGGGGACACCGGGGAGCTGTTTTTT. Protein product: CAQRQAGDTGELFF.

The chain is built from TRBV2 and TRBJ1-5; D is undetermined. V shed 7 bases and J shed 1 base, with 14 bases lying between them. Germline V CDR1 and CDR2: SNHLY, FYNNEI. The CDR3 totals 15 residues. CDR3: CASNPEGGSNQPQHF. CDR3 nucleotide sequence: TGTGCCAGCAATCCGGAGGGTGGAAGCAATCAGCCCCAGCATTTT.